One and the same sample provided the 14 T cell receptor beta chains below, sequenced in a study of blood T cell repertoires in COVID-19 (TCRdb year 2020). Preparation of the library involved the immunoSEQ multiplex PCR assay. What TCRdb holds here is the immuneACCESS table cut down to in-frame rearrangements. Part of the clones is not present; checked against another copy, under half of the missing clones reflect an unresolved V gene, and the others are unexplained. Here the sample has some 200,000 clones; 75% to 85% occur a single time. The ten largest clonotypes hold roughly 1.3% of the sample. The sample consisted of peripheral blood. The receptor set was obtained from a woman in her 30s with COVID-19, enrolled during active disease.

This clone has only a few counts. This rearrangement joins TRBV5-1 to TRBJ1-6; weak D call: TRBD1 (5 bases). The CDR3 spans 15 residues. CDR1 and CDR2 from the germline V gene are SGHRS and YFSETQ. V lost 5 bases, J lost 6 bases, and 15 bases lay in between. Here the CDR3 DNA reads TGCGCCAGCAGTCAAACCGGGACTGTTAATTCACCCCTCCACTTT. This sequence encodes CASSQTGTVNSPLHF.

The CDR3 sequence: CASTESGTSGYEQYF. DNA for the CDR3: TGCGCCAGCACCGAGAGTGGGACTAGCGGTTACGAGCAGTACTTC. V usage is TRBV10-1 and J usage is TRBJ2-7, with 11 bases lining up with TRBD2. This CDR3 is 15 amino acids long. The V segment lost 7 bases and the J segment 4 bases; nucleotides outside the gene matches: 9. CDR1 is WNHNN and CDR2 is SYGVQD in the germline V gene (reference sequence).

This sequence joins TRBV7-9 and TRBJ2-7; D is ambiguous. Germline values: CDR1 SEHNR, CDR2 FQNEAQ (reference sequence). The V end lost 1 base, the J end lost 5 bases, and 12 bases lay between the germline ends. The CDR3 spans 14 residues. In DNA form, the CDR3 reads TGTGCCAGCAGCTTAGTTAGTAGCTTCCACGAGCAGTACTTC. This encodes CASSLVSSFHEQYF.

The genes are TRBV19 and TRBJ2-2; 9 nucleotides match TRBD2. V lost 10 bases, J lost 5 bases, and 17 bases stayed unmatched. The CDR3 runs to 17 residues. Germline-derived CDR1 and CDR2 are LNHDA and SQIVND (reference sequence). CDR3 in DNA: TGTGCCACCTCTTTAGGACCACTAGCGGGTTGGACCGGGGAGCTGTTTTTT. It codes for CATSLGPLAGWTGELFF.

The rearrangement links TRBV11-1 to TRBJ2-5, with D possibly being TRBD2 (6 bases). This CDR3 has 14 residues. The germline V and J ends were trimmed by 5 bases and 7 bases, with 17 bases remaining between them. Germline CDR1 and CDR2: SGHAT and FQDESV (reference sequence). CDR3 DNA: TGTGCCAGCAGCCCGGCCGGCCTCGGGGGGACCCAGTACTTC. The encoded protein is CASSPAGLGGTQYF.

The chain employs TRBV19 and TRBJ1-5; 11 bases are a match to TRBD1. The CDR3 is 20 residues long. Trimming removed 3 bases from V and 3 bases from J; junction bases left unmatched: 16. The germline V gene has CDR1 LNHDA and CDR2 SQIVND (reference sequence). CDR3 residues: CASSIPFAGTGGKLNQPQHF. In nucleotides, the CDR3 is TGTGCCAGTAGTATCCCTTTTGCCGGGACAGGGGGTAAACTCAATCAGCCCCAGCATTTT.

The chain joins TRBV7-9 to TRBJ1-6, with TRBD1 identical over 10 bases. This CDR3 is 14 amino acids long. V shed 4 bases and J 10 bases; nucleotides not matched to a gene: 4. Germline CDR1 SEHNR, CDR2 FQNEAQ (reference sequence). CDR3 region: CASSSGQGSSPLHF. CDR3 sequence (DNA): TGTGCCAGCAGCTCGGGACAGGGGTCCTCACCCCTCCACTTT.

The genes are TRBV19 and TRBJ1-5; 11 bases line up with TRBD1. This CDR3 has 15 residues. The germline V gene has CDR1 LNHDA and CDR2 SQIVND (reference sequence). V lost 4 bases to trimming and J lost 6 bases; unmatched junction nucleotides: 5. CDR3: CASSTGQGEAQPQHF. DNA of the CDR3: TGTGCCAGTAGTACGGGACAGGGGGAGGCTCAGCCCCAGCATTTT.

The gene calls are TRBV7-3 and TRBJ2-3, with D perhaps TRBD2 (6 bases). The CDR3 contains 16 residues. V lost 3 bases to trimming and J lost 1 base, with 14 bases between them. CDR1 and CDR2 from the germline V gene are SGHTA and FQGTGA. The CDR3 DNA follows: TGTGCCAGCAGCTTCTCTGTCGGGAGCGGCACAGATACGCAGTATTTT. Translated: CASSFSVGSGTDTQYF.

The chain employs TRBV2 and TRBJ1-5; D gene uncertain. V dropped 2 bases and J dropped 5 bases, with 13 bases sitting between them. Germline V gene lookup returns CDR1 SNHLY and CDR2 FYNNEI. This CDR3 spans 15 amino acids. CDR3 loop: CASSENGSEDQPQHF. In DNA form, the CDR3 reads TGTGCCAGCAGTGAAAACGGGTCAGAAGATCAGCCCCAGCATTTT.

The chain recombines TRBV28 with TRBJ1-2, with D hard to call. CDR1 is MDHEN, CDR2 SYDVKM, per germline. The CDR3 totals 14 residues. Trimming took off 6 bases at V and 5 bases at J, with 16 bases between the two ends. The DNA of the CDR3 is TGTGCCAGCAGCTCGACCTCGGCGCGGTATGGCTACACCTTC. Amino acids: CASSSTSARYGYTF.

The chain carries TRBV6-1 and TRBJ2-6, with 12 bases matching TRBD1. V lost 4 bases, J lost 1 base, and 2 bases stayed unmatched. Germline V gene data show CDR1 as MNHNS and CDR2 as SASEGT. CDR3 length: 17 residues. CDR3 sequence (DNA): TGTGCCAGCAGTGGGGACAGGGGGCTGTCTGGGGCCAACGTCCTGACTTTC. Encoded protein: CASSGDRGLSGANVLTF.

DNA of the CDR3: TGTGCCAGCAGCCAGGTCGGGAATCAAGAGACCCAGTACTTC. Translation gives CASSQVGNQETQYF. V usage is TRBV5-4 and J usage is TRBJ2-5; weak D call: TRBD2 (5 bases). Germline CDR1 reads SGHNT; CDR2 reads YYREEE (reference sequence). The CDR3 consists of 14 residues. Trimming took 4 bases from V and 2 from J, leaving 12 bases between them.

V usage is TRBV5-4 and J usage is TRBJ1-2, with 7 bases matching TRBD1. This CDR3 contains 13 residues. The germline V gene encodes CDR1 SGHNT and CDR2 YYREEE (reference sequence). Unmatched junction bases numbered 4, after V lost 0 bases and J lost 8 bases. In nucleotides, the CDR3 is TGTGCCAGCAGCTTGGAGACAGGGAACGGCTACACCTTC. The encoded protein is CASSLETGNGYTF.